One sample yielded the 10 T cell receptor beta chains listed below, sequenced in a study of human T cells and chemical hapten exposure. The time point was: patch test 1, 2 weeks after DPC sensitization. Treatment defined: therapeutic diphenylcyclopropenone sensitization with weekly scalp DPC. TCRdb used MiXCR to reprocess the RACE reads, holding one entry per CDR3 protein. The data show about 70,000 distinct CDR3 sequences, about 9.4% seen once. Sample: whole blood, taken in connection with sensitization to the hapten diphenylcyclopropenone (DPC). Source of these receptors: a woman aged 35 to 49 with alopecia areata. Some clones in this sample may be carry-over from other donors' samples.

This clonotype was observed at least ten times. The chain links TRBV7-3 to TRBJ2-5; tentatively, D is TRBD1 (5 bases). V lost 8 bases and J 2 bases, leaving 12 bases between the germline ends. Germline assignment: CDR1 SGHTA and CDR2 FQGTGA. This CDR3 contains 13 residues. The CDR3 bases are TGTGCCAGCTCTAAGGACATTCAAGAGACCCAGTACTTC. Translation gives CASSKDIQETQYF.

The sample holds many counts of this clonotype. This rearrangement joins TRBV7-9 to TRBJ1-1; D is possibly TRBD1 (6 bases). Germline-derived CDR1 and CDR2 are SEHNR and FQNEAQ (reference sequence). CDR3 size: 18 residues. The germline V and J ends were trimmed by 0 bases and 0 bases, with 17 bases remaining between them. CDR3 sequence reads: CASSLAVARGKLNTEAFF. The CDR3 bases are TGTGCCAGCAGCTTAGCGGTTGCCAGGGGCAAGCTGAACACTGAAGCTTTCTTT.

In its sample, this clonotype was seen many times. The chain links TRBV28 to TRBJ2-2; no clear D. V was shortened by 6 bases and J by 6 bases, with 20 bases between the two germline ends. The V gene's germline CDR1 is MDHEN and CDR2 SYDVKM. The CDR3 covers 16 residues. The CDR3 is CASSPLSPTGPGELFF. CDR3 bases: TGTGCCAGCAGCCCTCTATCCCCGACGGGCCCCGGGGAGCTGTTTTTT.

The chain couples TRBV6-2 or TRBV6-3 to TRBJ2-1, with 8 bases lining up with TRBD2. V shed 6 bases, J shed 1 base, and the junction held 5 bases outside the gene matches. CDR1 is MNHEY and CDR2 is SVGEGT in the germline V gene. There are 15 residues in the CDR3. CDR3 sequence (DNA): TGTGCCAGCAGGGGAAGCGGGGGTTCCTACAATGAGCAGTTCTTC. Its protein is CASRGSGGSYNEQFF.

This clonotype was seen repeatedly, ten times or more. This chain connects TRBV7-2 to TRBJ1-3; possibly TRBD1 for D (6 bases). Germline CDR1 is SGHTA and CDR2 is FQGNSA. Trimming removed 2 bases from V and 2 bases from J, with 13 bases in between. The CDR3 has 16 residues. The CDR3 bases are TGTGCCAGCAGCTTATCGGGGGGCGTCGCTGGAAACACCATATATTTT. Translation gives CASSLSGGVAGNTIYF.

Ten or more counts support this clonotype. This chain links TRBV30 with TRBJ1-5; weak D call: TRBD1 (5 bases). Per germline, CDR1 GTSNPN and CDR2 SVGIG (reference sequence). V was clipped by 3 bases and J by 0 bases, with 9 bases between them. This CDR3 contains 14 residues. The CDR3 coding sequence is TGTGCCTGGAGCGGGACCTCTAGCAATCAGCCCCAGCATTTT. Amino acid sequence: CAWSGTSSNQPQHF.

This clonotype was recorded a few times. The chain uses TRBV3-1 and TRBJ2-7; 8 positions agree with TRBD2. The V gene end was trimmed by 1 base and the J gene end by 3 bases; junction bases not matched to a gene: 5. This CDR3 spans 15 amino acids. Per the germline V gene, CDR1 is LGHDT and CDR2 is YNNKEL (reference sequence). The CDR3, as DNA: TGTGCCAGCAGCCAAGTAGCGGGGTTCTACTACGAGCAGTACTTC. Translation: CASSQVAGFYYEQYF.

This clonotype was counted ten times or more. The chain has TRBV6-5 and TRBJ1-2; TRBD1 is a possible D gene (6 bases). CDR1 is MNHEY and CDR2 is SVGAGI in the germline V gene. V lost 0 bases, J lost 6 bases, and 11 bases lay in between. This CDR3 comprises 14 residues. The CDR3 DNA follows: TGTGCCAGCAGTTACTCCGGGAGGGGGGATGGCTACACCTTC. It encodes CASSYSGRGDGYTF.

In its sample, this clonotype was seen a few times. This chain uses TRBV2 with TRBJ2-5; 7 bases line up with TRBD1. Trimming removed 6 bases from V and 1 base from J; junction bases left unmatched: 5. The CDR3 consists of 14 residues. The germline V gene encodes CDR1 SNHLY and CDR2 FYNNEI. In nucleotides, the CDR3 is TGTGCCAGCAGCGCCGACAGGGTCCAAGAGACCCAGTACTTC. This codes for CASSADRVQETQYF.

The chain has TRBV20-1 and TRBJ2-2; 8 bases line up with TRBD2. Per the germline V gene, CDR1 is DFQATT and CDR2 is SNEGSKA (reference sequence). This CDR3 comprises 16 residues. With V trimmed by 3 bases and J by 0 bases, 6 bases remained unmatched. The CDR3 DNA sequence: TGCAGTGCTAGGGCCGGACTAGCAACGAACACCGGGGAGCTGTTTTTT. Translation gives CSARAGLATNTGELFF.